This entry is about one T cell receptor (beta chain). This sample stems from a study of blood T cell repertoires in COVID-19. Sequenced by immunoSEQ multiplex PCR; TCRdb stores in-frame clones only, minus some. The table has about 210,000 clones, 70% to 90% seen once. CDR1 is SGHDT, CDR2 YYEEEE, per germline. J gave up 4 bases and V 3 bases, and 7 bases lay outside the gene matches. The CDR3 covers 15 residues. The rearrangement joins TRBV5-6 to TRBJ1-2; 9 bases are shared with TRBD1. The origin of this receptor is a woman in her 40s with acute or convalescent COVID-19. Sequenced material: peripheral blood. The CDR3 is CASSWGQGGTYGYTF. The CDR3 DNA follows: TGTGCCAGCAGCTGGGGACAGGGAGGGACCTATGGCTACACCTTC.